This T cell receptor (beta chain) stems from a study of brain T cells in children with intractable seizures. Whole-study results and caveats: Only CDR3 sequence similarity suggested viral specificity, without known HCMV serostatus. Pre-surgery blood may have been undersampled, hiding some clones.

The sequenced cases were selected for having the highest brain T cell transcript signatures. Patients received at least one anti-epileptic drug before surgery. Only one count was recorded for this clone. The antigen is undetermined. V lost 5 bases and J lost 0; bases outside the gene matches: 12. Germline CDR1 reads SQVTM; CDR2 reads ANQGSEA. This CDR3 is 18 amino acids long. Libraries were prepared by immunoSEQ multiplex PCR; TCRdb keeps only in-frame clonotypes and omits some of them. The sample has about 76,000 clones, 85% to 95% seen once; the top ten hold about 1.4%. The J gene is TRBJ1-3, the V gene TRBV29-1, with TRBD1 matching over 11 bases. The clonotype originates from a boy under three years old with tuberous sclerosis and intractable seizures. The sample consisted of peripheral blood, taken at surgery. DNA for the CDR3: TGCAGCGTTTCCGGGACAGGGGGACGAAGAAGCTCTGGAAACACCATATATTTT. Its translation is CSVSGTGGRRSSGNTIYF.